A single T cell receptor beta chain is shown here with its context. The data belong to a study of control samples from healthy donors and cancer patients. Germline V gene lookup returns CDR1 KGHSH and CDR2 LQKENI. V was pared by 0 bases and J by 7 bases, with 10 bases between. This CDR3 region has 14 residues. Profiled with immunoSEQ multiplex PCR; TCRdb holds only in-frame clones, not every one. The sample carries under 65,000 clones, 90% recorded once. This sequence originates from a woman in her forties or fifties with colorectal cancer. The chain carries TRBV18 and TRBJ2-1; weak D call: TRBD2 (5 bases). Specimen: PBMCs. CDR3: CASSPPAGGNEQFF. For the CDR3, the DNA is TGTGCCAGCTCACCACCGGCGGGTGGTAATGAGCAGTTCTTC.